This T cell receptor (beta chain) was observed in a study of T cell repertoires in cytomegalovirus infection. TCRdb fed the reads into MiXCR, producing one record per CDR3 protein. In the table there are some 940,000 distinct CDR3 sequences, around 30% of which are singletons. Study-level results: The cumulative frequency of public TCR beta families distinguished individuals who carried CMV together with the relevant HLA.

Looked up from germline, CDR1 is MGHRA and CDR2 is YSYEKL. There are 17 residues in the CDR3. On this clonotype itself: Its antigen is still unknown. One junction end disagrees with the germline gene, perhaps due to a read error.

The input for sequencing was cultured CD8+ T cells from PBMCs, taken from culture after CMV antigen stimulation. The chain couples TRBV4-1 to TRBJ2-3, with D perhaps TRBD1 (7 bases). The TCR comes from a human donor in good health (CMV status not recorded). Some clones in this sample may be carry-over from other donors' samples. The CDR3 bases are TGCGTCAGCAGCCAAGAAGGAGGGGGCTACCACACAGATACGCAGTATTTT. It encodes CVSSQEGGGYHTDTQYF.